Listed here is a single TCR beta chain. Its target is unknown. This sample is part of a study of early stage breast cancer tumors. In the study overall: About 80% of the 16 invasive tumors were ER+, PR+ and HER2-. Study findings and constraints: Tumors had 2.5 to 3-fold higher T cell density and higher clonality than adjacent normal breast tissue. In about 85% of the 16 patients, blood comparison separated tumor from normal breast.

Germline CDR1 PRHDT, CDR2 FYEKMQ (reference sequence). The CDR3 spans 15 residues. After removal of 5 bases from V and 5 bases from J, the junction contained 7 bases not matched to a gene. TCRdb's table, derived via immunoSEQ multiplex PCR, lists solely in-frame clones and lacks some. The table includes about 48,000 clones, roughly 80% detected once. The receptor's source is a person aged 45-60 years with breast cancer. Sequencing input: blood. J is TRBJ2-2 and V is TRBV13; 8 bases are shared with TRBD1. CDR3 coding DNA: TGTGCCAGCAGCCCCAGGGGGCTGGGTACCGGGGAGCTGTTTTTT. This codes for CASSPRGLGTGELFF.